A single sample is the source of the 6 T cell receptor beta chains below, sequenced in a study of T cell responses to AZD1222 COVID-19 vaccine. The repertoire was sequenced with immunoSEQ multiplex PCR; TCRdb's copy has only in-frame clones and lacks some. This sample has around 70,000 clones, with around nine tenths found just once. Sequenced here: peripheral blood, sampled 28 days after the second dose of the MenACWY control vaccine. The source is an adult who received the MenACWY meningococcal vaccine as a control.

V and J are TRBV19 and TRBJ2-7, with D unresolved. Germline CDR1 and CDR2: LNHDA and SQIVND (reference sequence). V dropped 3 bases and J dropped 1 base, with 10 bases sitting between them. The CDR3 is 14 residues long. The chain's CDR3 is CASSIFWSSYEQYF. CDR3 nucleotide sequence: TGTGCCAGTAGTATTTTTTGGTCTTCCTACGAGCAGTACTTC. The whole variable domain, remainder taken from reference TRBV19 and TRBJ2-7, is DGGITQSPKYLFRKEGQNVTLSCEQNLNHDAMYWYRQDPGQGLRLIYYSQIVNDFQKGDIAEGYSVSREKKESFPLTVTSAQKNPTAFYLCASSIFWSSYEQYFGPGTRLTVT.

The chain has TRBV5-8 and TRBJ1-1, with unresolved D. CDR1 is SGHTS and CDR2 is YDEGEE in the germline V gene. The V and J ends lost 4 bases and 6 bases respectively, with 7 bases between them. This CDR3 contains 11 residues. The CDR3 loop reads CASSRWSEAFF. CDR3 DNA: TGTGCCAGCAGCCGATGGTCTGAAGCTTTCTTT.

V is TRBV19 and J is TRBJ2-7; D uncertain. Germline V lookup: CDR1 LNHDA, CDR2 SQIVND (reference sequence). This CDR3 has 12 amino acids. V was clipped by 5 bases and J by 6 bases, with 11 bases between them. CDR3 sequence (DNA): TGTGCCAGTAGTGTTGGCACTTCCGAGCAGTACTTC. Translating it yields CASSVGTSEQYF.

This sequence joins TRBV5-4 and TRBJ2-7; a weak D match, TRBD1 (7 bases). The V gene lost 2 bases and the J gene lost 1 base, with 13 bases spanning the gap. This CDR3 has 15 amino acids. The germline gives CDR1 SGHNT, CDR2 YYREEE (reference sequence). The CDR3 region has the DNA TGTGCCAGCAGCTTTGAGACAGGGAGGTCCTACGAGCAGTACTTC. Encoded protein: CASSFETGRSYEQYF. Supplemented by reference TRBV5-4 and TRBJ2-7, the full variable domain reads ETGVTQSPTHLIKTRGQQVTLRCSSQSGHNTVSWYQQALGQGPQFIFQYYREEENGRGNFPPRFSGLQFPNYSSELNVNALELDDSALYLCASSFETGRSYEQYFGPGTRLTVT.

V gene TRBV28 combines with J gene TRBJ1-6; the D gene is possibly TRBD1 (6 bases). V lost 3 bases to trimming and J lost 7 bases, with 10 bases between them. The CDR3 loop spans 14 amino acids. CDR1 and CDR2 (germline): MDHEN, SYDVKM. The CDR3 here is CASSFDRLNSPLHF. The CDR3 DNA is TGTGCCAGCAGTTTTGACAGGTTAAATTCACCCCTCCACTTT. The entire variable domain, with the rest obtained from reference TRBV28 and TRBJ1-6, is as follows: DVKVTQSSRYLVKRTGEKVFLECVQDMDHENMFWYRQDPGLGLRLIYFSYDVKMKEKGDIPEGYSVSREKKERFSLILESASTNQTSMYLCASSFDRLNSPLHFGNGTRLTVT.

The chain links TRBV6-2 or TRBV6-3 to TRBJ2-7; a weak D match, TRBD1 (6 bases). From germline, CDR1 is MNHEY and CDR2 SVGEGT. Between the trimmed V and J ends, which lost 4 bases and 5 bases, there was a span of 21 bases. CDR3 length: 16 amino acids. The CDR3 region is CASSFLGAPSPNEQYF. The DNA for the CDR3 is TGTGCCAGCAGTTTTCTGGGGGCCCCGTCCCCCAACGAGCAGTACTTC.